This T cell receptor (beta chain) is from a study of cytomegalovirus exposure and HLA in healthy donors. The germline V gene has CDR1 MNHNY and CDR2 SVGAGI (reference sequence). Trimming left V 2 bases short and J 4 bases short, with 8 bases between. The CDR3 has 13 amino acids. 60 Vbeta and 13 Jbeta primers were used in PCR. TCRdb's table, derived via immunoSEQ multiplex PCR, lists solely in-frame clones and lacks some. The sample carries approximately 110,000 clones, around 70% recorded once. The V call is TRBV6-6, the J call TRBJ1-2; D call uncertain. Sequencing used PBMCs. The sequence came from a woman aged 40-49 years in good health and CMV-seronegative. The CDR3 is CASSYEGSYGYTF. CDR3 nucleotides: TGTGCCAGCAGTTACGAGGGCAGCTATGGCTACACCTTC.